These 28 T cell receptor beta chains were all obtained from the same sample, sequenced in a study of blood T cell repertoires in COVID-19. The assay was immunoSEQ multiplex PCR, and TCRdb's table has in-frame clones only and misses some. The repertoire consists of fewer than 350,000 clones, with 80% to 90% occurring once and the leading ten covering 9.9%. Sequencing used peripheral blood. Every receptor here comes from a man between 25 and 39 years old with COVID-19, enrolled during active disease.

The chain links TRBV6-2 or TRBV6-3 to TRBJ1-1; D gene uncertain. Trimming shortened V by 4 bases and J by 3 bases, and 9 bases separated the two germline ends. Germline lookup yields CDR1 MNHEY and CDR2 SVGEGT. The CDR3 runs 13 residues. The CDR3 DNA reads as TGTGCCAGCAGTTTTACAGTCTACACTGAAGCTTTCTTT. Translation: CASSFTVYTEAFF.

This clone was detected only once. V and J are TRBV5-4 and TRBJ1-2, with TRBD1 identical over 10 bases. The CDR3 loop spans 15 amino acids. Germline V gene sequence: CDR1 SGHNT, CDR2 YYREEE (reference sequence). The V segment lost 5 bases and the J segment 4 bases; nucleotides outside the gene matches: 8. CDR3 region: CASSSRTGGFYGYTF. The CDR3 coding sequence is TGTGCCAGCAGTTCTCGGACAGGGGGTTTCTATGGCTACACCTTC.

This chain uses TRBV21-1 with TRBJ1-5. TRBV21-1 is a known pseudogene. The CDR3 is 14 amino acids. In DNA, the CDR3 is TGTGCCCGCAACGGGACTTTGAACAATCAGCCCCAGCATTTT. Protein: CARNGTLNNQPQHF.

The chain combines TRBV28 with TRBJ2-1, with 13 bases aligning to TRBD2. Trimming cost V 4 bases and J 7 bases; bases outside gene matches: 16. The length of the CDR3 is 19 residues. Germline CDR1 reads MDHEN; CDR2 reads SYDVKM. CDR3 DNA: TGTGCCAGCAGTTACGCCGGACTAGCGGGAGAGGGTAAACGGAATGAGCAGTTCTTC. Amino acid sequence: CASSYAGLAGEGKRNEQFF.

The gene calls are TRBV5-6 and TRBJ1-5; 8 bases are shared with TRBD1. Germline V gene lookup returns CDR1 SGHDT and CDR2 YYEEEE. V dropped 4 bases and J dropped 2; count of bases not matched to a gene: 5. This CDR3 is 15 amino acids long. The CDR3 loop is CASSIGQGGNQPQHF. The CDR3 coding sequence is TGTGCCAGCAGCATAGGACAGGGCGGCAATCAGCCCCAGCATTTT. Variable domain in full (rest from reference TRBV5-6 and TRBJ1-5): DAGVTQSPTHLIKTRGQQVTLRCSPKSGHDTVSWYQQALGQGPQFIFQYYEEEERQRGNFPDRFSGHQFPNYSSELNVNALLLGDSALYLCASSIGQGGNQPQHFGDGTRLSIL.

The chain carries TRBV11-1 and TRBJ2-2; D is undetermined. Germline lookup yields CDR1 SGHAT and CDR2 FQDESV (reference sequence). CDR3 length equals 12 residues. Deletions cut 5 bases from V and 4 bases from J, with 5 bases between. CDR3 sequence reads: CASSPRTGELFF. CDR3 sequence (DNA): TGTGCCAGCAGCCCGCGCACCGGGGAGCTGTTTTTT.

V is TRBV10-3 and J is TRBJ1-1; weak D call: TRBD1 (6 bases). Trimming shortened V by 2 bases and J by 6 bases, and 16 bases separated the two germline ends. This CDR3 has 15 residues. Germline V gene lookup returns CDR1 ENHRY and CDR2 SYGVKD. The CDR3 protein is CAISEDYREEAEAFF. The CDR3, as DNA: TGTGCCATCAGTGAGGACTACAGGGAAGAGGCTGAAGCTTTCTTT.

The chain carries TRBV2 and TRBJ2-7; TRBD2 matches at 7 bases. The germline V gene encodes CDR1 SNHLY and CDR2 FYNNEI. The CDR3 runs 14 residues. Losses at the gene ends were 4 bases for V and 6 bases for J; bases not matched to a gene: 9. In nucleotides, the CDR3 is TGTGCCAGCAGTGCGGGGGGAATCTACTTCGAGCAGTACTTC. Translating it yields CASSAGGIYFEQYF.

The chain carries TRBV6-2 or TRBV6-3 and TRBJ1-1; D might be TRBD1 (5 bases). V lost 2 bases and J 1 base, leaving 20 bases between the germline ends. CDR1 and CDR2 (germline): MNHEY, SVGEGT. This CDR3 has 18 amino acids. The DNA of the CDR3 is TGTGCCAGCAGTTACCGCTTGTTGCAGGCTGACAGGAACACTGAAGCTTTCTTT. It translates to CASSYRLLQADRNTEAFF.

This clone was picked up a small number of times. The chain couples TRBV24-1 to TRBJ1-5; D is unresolved. Germline V gene lookup returns CDR1 KGHDR and CDR2 SFDVKD. The CDR3 sequence is 16 residues long. V gave up 2 bases and J gave up 4 bases, with 14 bases separating them. The CDR3 spells CATSDYLRRVNQPQHF. The CDR3 DNA reads as TGTGCCACCAGTGATTATTTAAGGAGGGTTAATCAGCCCCAGCATTTT.

In this sample, this clone is medium-sized (0.01 to 0.1%). The rearrangement joins TRBV7-2 to TRBJ2-7, with 10 bases identical to TRBD2. CDR1 is SGHTA and CDR2 is FQGNSA in the germline V gene. This CDR3 has 14 amino acids. Trimming took 5 bases from V and 5 from J; bases not matched to a gene: 6. The CDR3 DNA reads TGTGCCAGCAGCGAGCTAGCGGGAGTTGACGAGCAGTACTTC. It yields the protein CASSELAGVDEQYF.

The chain combines TRBV6-1 with TRBJ1-2; D uncertain. Trimming shortened V by 3 bases and J by 5 bases, and 13 bases separated the two germline ends. Germline V gene lookup returns CDR1 MNHNS and CDR2 SASEGT. The CDR3 extends over 14 amino acids. The CDR3 here is CASSESLRRYGYTF. CDR3 bases: TGTGCCAGCAGTGAGAGTCTCAGGAGGTATGGCTACACCTTC.

This chain connects TRBV2 to TRBJ1-1; no reliable D call. The CDR3 extends over 14 amino acids. CDR1 is SNHLY and CDR2 is FYNNEI in the germline V gene. Between the trimmed V and J ends, which lost 0 bases and 4 bases, there was a span of 9 bases. The CDR3 sequence is CASSEAHRGTEAFF. The CDR3, as DNA: TGTGCCAGCAGTGAAGCGCACCGGGGCACTGAAGCTTTCTTT.

The CDR3 DNA reads as TGTGCCAGCAGTTACCCGGGGGGGGGAGACTATGGCTACACCTTC. Encoded protein: CASSYPGGGDYGYTF. The chain employs TRBV6-6 and TRBJ1-2, with D maybe TRBD1 (5 bases). This CDR3 has 15 residues. Trimming shortened V by 2 bases and J by 3 bases, and 13 bases separated the two germline ends. The germline CDR1 and CDR2 sequences are MNHNY and SVGAGI (reference sequence).

This clone has more than one count but fewer than ten. This chain links TRBV7-3 with TRBJ2-2; 10 bases line up with TRBD1. This CDR3 region has 15 residues. V was clipped by 3 bases and J by 6 bases; unmatched bases: 4. Looked up from germline, CDR1 is SGHTA and CDR2 is FQGTGA. The CDR3 DNA reads as TGTGCCAGCAGCTTCTTCGGACAGGGGGCCGGGGAGCTGTTTTTT. It translates to CASSFFGQGAGELFF.

The chain couples TRBV5-1 to TRBJ2-1, with 11 positions matching TRBD1. The CDR3 is 13 amino acids. CDR1 and CDR2 from the germline V gene are SGHRS and YFSETQ. Trimming took 8 bases from V and 6 from J; bases not matched to a gene: 4. The CDR3 region has the DNA TGCGCCAGTACCGGGACAGGGGGCAATGAGCAGTTCTTC. The encoded protein is CASTGTGGNEQFF.

V usage is TRBV9 and J usage is TRBJ1-2; no firm D call. The CDR3 runs to 15 residues. The V end was cut by 3 bases, the J end by 2 bases, with 14 bases between. Germline values: CDR1 SGDLS, CDR2 YYNGEE. CDR3 nucleotide sequence: TGTGCCAGCAGCGCCCCGGAGGGCTTCAACTATGGCTACACCTTC. Translating gives CASSAPEGFNYGYTF.

V and J are TRBV9 and TRBJ2-7; maybe TRBD2 (6 bases). There are 15 residues in the CDR3. The V end was cut by 4 bases, the J end by 1 base, with 15 bases between. CDR1 SGDLS and CDR2 YYNGEE come from the germline V gene. The CDR3 sequence: CASSSLGGRSYEQYF. In nucleotides, the CDR3 is TGTGCCAGCAGCAGCCTTGGAGGGAGGTCCTACGAGCAGTACTTC.

This clone has a count of ten or more. The chain employs TRBV27 and TRBJ2-1, with 13 bases aligning to TRBD2. The J segment lost 2 bases and the V segment lost 6 bases, leaving 16 bases of the junction unmatched. CDR1 is MNHEY and CDR2 is SMNVEV in the germline V gene (reference sequence). CDR3 size: 20 residues. CDR3 region: CASSRTTSGRAVVTYNEQFF. CDR3 coding DNA: TGTGCCAGCAGCCGAACCACTAGCGGGAGGGCCGTAGTGACCTACAATGAGCAGTTCTTC.

The gene calls are TRBV5-1 and TRBJ1-6; the match to TRBD1 covers 7 bases. CDR1 and CDR2 from the germline V gene are SGHRS and YFSETQ. The CDR3 totals 14 residues. The V and J ends lost 3 bases and 7 bases, in that order; junction bases with no gene match: 4. Written as DNA, the CDR3 is TGCGCCAGCAGCTCAGGGGGAGAGAATTCACCCCTCCACTTT. It encodes CASSSGGENSPLHF.

The chain couples TRBV10-1 to TRBJ2-7, with TRBD1 identical over 9 bases. CDR1 is WNHNN and CDR2 is SYGVQD in the germline V gene (reference sequence). CDR3 size: 16 residues. V lost 2 bases to trimming and J lost 5 bases; unmatched junction nucleotides: 10. CDR3 amino acids: CASSEEGGQGPHEQYF. For the CDR3, the DNA is TGCGCCAGCAGTGAGGAAGGGGGACAGGGTCCCCACGAGCAGTACTTC.

This clone appeared many times. J is TRBJ2-7 and V is TRBV6-2 or TRBV6-3; 11 nucleotides agree with TRBD1. The CDR3 is 16 amino acids. Germline-derived CDR1 and CDR2 are MNHEY and SVGEGT. The J segment lost 4 bases and the V segment lost 4 bases, leaving 9 bases of the junction unmatched. The CDR3 is CASSSPGQGGRYEQYF. CDR3 sequence (DNA): TGTGCCAGCAGTTCCCCGGGACAGGGGGGAAGGTACGAGCAGTACTTC.

The chain couples TRBV27 to TRBJ2-3, with 9 positions matching TRBD1. Germline V gene data show CDR1 as MNHEY and CDR2 as SMNVEV (reference sequence). V shed 8 bases and J 1 base; nucleotides not matched to a gene: 7. The length of the CDR3 is 15 residues. CDR3 coding DNA: TGTGCCAGCTCCGGGAGGACAGGGGGCACAGATACGCAGTATTTT. This codes for CASSGRTGGTDTQYF.

The V gene is TRBV28, the J gene TRBJ2-1; D gene ambiguous. V was trimmed by 2 bases and J by 6 bases, leaving 5 bases between them. The CDR3 contains 12 residues. CDR1 is MDHEN, CDR2 SYDVKM, per germline. The chain's CDR3 is CASSLSRNEQFF. CDR3 nucleotide sequence: TGTGCCAGCAGTTTAAGCCGCAATGAGCAGTTCTTC. The full variable domain, with the rest looked up from reference TRBV28 and TRBJ2-1, is DVKVTQSSRYLVKRTGEKVFLECVQDMDHENMFWYRQDPGLGLRLIYFSYDVKMKEKGDIPEGYSVSREKKERFSLILESASTNQTSMYLCASSLSRNEQFFGPGTRLTVL.

V and J are TRBV29-1 and TRBJ2-3, with TRBD1 matching over 7 bases. Germline CDR1 and CDR2: SQVTM and ANQGSEA. This CDR3 has 12 amino acids. V shed 6 bases, J shed 5 bases, and the junction held 5 bases outside the gene matches. In nucleotides, the CDR3 is TGCAGCGTAGCGCGACAGGGAGATACGCAGTATTTT. It encodes CSVARQGDTQYF.

This sequence joins TRBV9 and TRBJ1-1, with D perhaps TRBD1 (6 bases). The germline gives CDR1 SGDLS, CDR2 YYNGEE. The CDR3 is 15 amino acids. Trimming shortened V by 3 bases and J by 0 bases, and 12 bases separated the two germline ends. The CDR3 coding sequence is TGTGCCAGCAGCGCGGACAGTGTCATGAACACTGAAGCTTTCTTT. Protein product: CASSADSVMNTEAFF.

This clone was detected only once. The J gene is TRBJ2-1, the V gene TRBV9; no definite D call. The CDR3 covers 14 residues. Trimming cost V 4 bases and J 7 bases, with 15 bases left between them. Germline V gives CDR1 SGDLS, CDR2 YYNGEE. The CDR3 DNA follows: TGTGCCAGCAGCCCGACTCCCAACGTTAATGAGCAGTTCTTC. Its protein is CASSPTPNVNEQFF.

The table lists this clone with a count of one. This chain uses TRBV11-2 with TRBJ2-1, with D possibly matching TRBD2 (6 bases). Trimming removed 10 bases at V and 0 bases at J, with 16 bases between. Per germline, CDR1 SGHAT and CDR2 FQNNGV. This CDR3 spans 15 amino acids. As DNA, the CDR3 is TGTGCCACCCAGCGGGTTCCGAGCTCCTACAATGAGCAGTTCTTC. Amino acid sequence: CATQRVPSSYNEQFF.